The 8 T cell receptor beta chains below all came from one sample that was sequenced in a study of CD4+ T cells in melanoma. Here immunoSEQ multiplex PCR was the method, and the copy in TCRdb shows in-frame clones only, minus some. The sample lists 13,000 or so clones, around 68% seen once, with 15% to 20% in the top ten. The sample comprised cells from a culture (not recorded whether cultured in vitro). These receptors came from a human donor with melanoma.

The chain carries TRBV7-3 and TRBJ2-7; the D is unclear. Per germline, CDR1 SGHTA and CDR2 FQGTGA. This CDR3 comprises 11 residues. V was pared by 4 bases and J by 3 bases, with 4 bases between. CDR3 protein: CASSSNYEQYF. CDR3 DNA sequence: TGTGCCAGCAGCTCCAACTACGAGCAGTACTTC. The whole variable domain, remainder taken from reference TRBV7-3 and TRBJ2-7, is GAGVSQTPSNKVTEKGKYVELRCDPISGHTALYWYRQSLGQGPEFLIYFQGTGAADDSGLPNDRFFAVRPEGSVSTLKIQRTERGDSAVYLCASSSNYEQYFGPGTRLTVT.

This chain connects TRBV7-6 to TRBJ2-5; TRBD1 matches at 7 bases. This CDR3 has 13 residues. The V gene's germline CDR1 is SGHVS and CDR2 FNYEAQ. Trimming removed 7 bases from V and 8 bases from J; junction bases left unmatched: 10. CDR3 DNA: TGTGCCAGCACCTTGGGGGACAGATTTACCCAGTACTTC. Translation gives CASTLGDRFTQYF. Looking up the rest from reference TRBV7-6 and TRBJ2-5 gives the full variable domain: GAGVSQSPRYKVTKRGQDVALRCDPISGHVSLYWYRQALGQGPEFLTYFNYEAQQDKSGLPNDRFSAERPEGSISTLTIQRTEQRDSAMYRCASTLGDRFTQYFGPGTRLLVL.

This clone appeared a few times. This chain connects TRBV7-9 to TRBJ1-4; TRBD1 might be the D (6 bases). The germline V and J ends were trimmed by 6 bases and 4 bases, with 18 bases remaining between them. Looked up from germline, CDR1 is SEHNR and CDR2 is FQNEAQ (reference sequence). The CDR3 is made up of 16 amino acids. CDR3 protein: CASSPLRGLSNEKLFF. The DNA of the CDR3 is TGTGCCAGCAGTCCCCTTCGGGGGCTGAGTAATGAAAAACTGTTTTTT.

The chain combines TRBV9 with TRBJ2-6; D might be TRBD1 (6 bases). Germline CDR1 is SGDLS and CDR2 is YYNGEE. The CDR3 contains 18 residues. Trimming took 0 bases from V and 0 from J, leaving 13 bases between them. In DNA form, the CDR3 reads TGTGCCAGCAGCGTAGCCGGGGACACTTACTCTGGGGCCAACGTCCTGACTTTC. Amino acid sequence: CASSVAGDTYSGANVLTF.

A single count supports this clone. This chain links TRBV5-1 with TRBJ2-5; the D gene is possibly TRBD1 (6 bases). The CDR3 totals 15 residues. Germline V lookup: CDR1 SGHRS, CDR2 YFSETQ. V was clipped by 7 bases and J by 4 bases, with 20 bases between them. Here the CDR3 reads CASAPGHRVGETQYF. The CDR3 DNA sequence: TGCGCCAGCGCCCCCGGACACAGGGTAGGAGAGACCCAGTACTTC.

CDR3 residues: CASSRNRGRTEAFF. The CDR3 region has the DNA TGTGCCAGCAGTCGAAACAGGGGGCGAACTGAAGCTTTCTTT. J is TRBJ1-1 and V is TRBV6-5; 9 bases are shared with TRBD1. This CDR3 has 14 residues. CDR1 MNHEY and CDR2 SVGAGI come from the germline V gene. Unmatched junction bases numbered 6, after V lost 5 bases and J lost 5 bases.

V gene TRBV5-6 combines with J gene TRBJ1-3; D perhaps matches TRBD1 (5 bases). Deletions cut 0 bases from V and 0 bases from J, with 7 bases between. Germline values: CDR1 SGHDT, CDR2 YYEEEE. This CDR3 is 15 amino acids long. Here the CDR3 reads CASSLVGGSGNTIYF. CDR3 sequence (DNA): TGTGCCAGCAGCTTGGTTGGGGGCTCTGGAAACACCATATATTTT. The variable domain in full, completed from reference TRBV5-6 and TRBJ1-3, reads DAGVTQSPTHLIKTRGQQVTLRCSPKSGHDTVSWYQQALGQGPQFIFQYYEEEERQRGNFPDRFSGHQFPNYSSELNVNALLLGDSALYLCASSLVGGSGNTIYFGEGSWLTVV.

This clone was seen a single time. The chain joins TRBV29-1 to TRBJ2-7, with D possibly being TRBD1 (6 bases). The CDR3 extends over 13 amino acids. V lost 6 bases and J 2 bases, leaving 14 bases between the germline ends. Germline V gives CDR1 SQVTM, CDR2 ANQGSEA. This CDR3 is CSVPAGETYEQYF. DNA of the CDR3: TGCAGCGTACCCGCAGGGGAGACCTACGAGCAGTACTTC.